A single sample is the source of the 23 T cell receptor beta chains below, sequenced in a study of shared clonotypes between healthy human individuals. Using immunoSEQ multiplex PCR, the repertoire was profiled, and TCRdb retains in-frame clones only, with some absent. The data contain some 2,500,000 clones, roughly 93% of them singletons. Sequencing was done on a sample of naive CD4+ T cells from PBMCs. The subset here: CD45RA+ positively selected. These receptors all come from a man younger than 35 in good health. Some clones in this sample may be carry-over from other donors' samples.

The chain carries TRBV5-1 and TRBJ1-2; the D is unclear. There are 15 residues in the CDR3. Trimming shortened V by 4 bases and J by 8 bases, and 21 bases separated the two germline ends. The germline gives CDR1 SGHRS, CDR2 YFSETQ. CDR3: CASSPQAEGSGGYTF. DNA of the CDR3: TGCGCCAGCAGCCCCCAGGCGGAGGGCAGCGGAGGCTACACCTTC. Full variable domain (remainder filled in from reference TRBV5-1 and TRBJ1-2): KAGVTQTPRYLIKTRGQQVTLSCSPISGHRSVSWYQQTPGQGLQFLFEYFSETQRNKGNFPGRFSGRQFSNSRSEMNVSTLELGDSALYLCASSPQAEGSGGYTFGSGTRLTVV.

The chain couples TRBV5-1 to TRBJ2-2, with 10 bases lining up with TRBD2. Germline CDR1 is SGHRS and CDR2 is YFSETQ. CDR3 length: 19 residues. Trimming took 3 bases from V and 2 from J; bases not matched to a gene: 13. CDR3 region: CASSSTSGTDERNTGELFF. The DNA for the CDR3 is TGCGCCAGCAGCTCAACTAGCGGGACTGACGAAAGAAACACCGGGGAGCTGTTTTTT.

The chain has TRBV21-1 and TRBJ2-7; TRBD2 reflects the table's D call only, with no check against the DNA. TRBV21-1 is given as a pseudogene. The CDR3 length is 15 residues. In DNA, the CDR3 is TGTGCCAGCAGCTTAGCCGGGAGGGGGCAATCGGAGCAGTACTTC. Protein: CASSLAGRGQSEQYF.

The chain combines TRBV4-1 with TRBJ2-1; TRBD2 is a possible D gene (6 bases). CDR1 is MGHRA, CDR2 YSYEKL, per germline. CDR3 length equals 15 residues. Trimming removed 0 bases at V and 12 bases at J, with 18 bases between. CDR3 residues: CASSQEAQRAGRQFF. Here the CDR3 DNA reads TGCGCCAGCAGCCAAGAAGCCCAACGGGCGGGGAGGCAGTTCTTC.

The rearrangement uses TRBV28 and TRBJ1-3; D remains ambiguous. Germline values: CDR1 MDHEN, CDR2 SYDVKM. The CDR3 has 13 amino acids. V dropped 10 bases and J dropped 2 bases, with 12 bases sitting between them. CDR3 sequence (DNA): TGTGCCACCGGGGAGGTAGCTGGAAACACCATATATTTT. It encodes CATGEVAGNTIYF.

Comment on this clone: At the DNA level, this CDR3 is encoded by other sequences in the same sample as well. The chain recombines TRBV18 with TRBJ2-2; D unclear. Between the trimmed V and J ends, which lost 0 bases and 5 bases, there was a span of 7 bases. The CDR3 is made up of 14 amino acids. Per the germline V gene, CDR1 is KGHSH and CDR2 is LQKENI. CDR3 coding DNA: TGTGCCAGCTCACCACCGGCAGTTACCGGGGAGCTGTTTTTT. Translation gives CASSPPAVTGELFF.

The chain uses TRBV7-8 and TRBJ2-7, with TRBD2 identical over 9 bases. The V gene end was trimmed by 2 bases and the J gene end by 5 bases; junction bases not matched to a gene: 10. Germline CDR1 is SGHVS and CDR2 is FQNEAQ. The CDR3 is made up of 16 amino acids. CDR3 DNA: TGTGCCAGCAGCTTACCGCTAGCGGGGCCAACAAACGAGCAGTACTTC. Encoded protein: CASSLPLAGPTNEQYF.

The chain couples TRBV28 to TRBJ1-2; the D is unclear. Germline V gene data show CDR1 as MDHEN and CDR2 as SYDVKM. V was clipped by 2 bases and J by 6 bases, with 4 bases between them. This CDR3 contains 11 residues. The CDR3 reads CASSLKHGYTF. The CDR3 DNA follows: TGTGCCAGCAGTTTAAAGCATGGCTACACCTTC.

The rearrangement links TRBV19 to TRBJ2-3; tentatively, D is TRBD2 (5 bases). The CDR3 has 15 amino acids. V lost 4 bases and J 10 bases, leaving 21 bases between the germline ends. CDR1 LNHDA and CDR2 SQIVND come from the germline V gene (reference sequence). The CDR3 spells CASSTSARDSNAQYF. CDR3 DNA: TGTGCCAGTAGTACCTCAGCCCGGGATTCCAATGCGCAGTATTTT.

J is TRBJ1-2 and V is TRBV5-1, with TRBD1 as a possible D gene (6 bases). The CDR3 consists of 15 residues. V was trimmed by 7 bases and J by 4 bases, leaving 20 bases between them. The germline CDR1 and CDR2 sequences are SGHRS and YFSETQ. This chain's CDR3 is CASRPESGGSYGYTF. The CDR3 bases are TGCGCCAGCCGCCCGGAGTCGGGGGGCAGCTATGGCTACACCTTC.

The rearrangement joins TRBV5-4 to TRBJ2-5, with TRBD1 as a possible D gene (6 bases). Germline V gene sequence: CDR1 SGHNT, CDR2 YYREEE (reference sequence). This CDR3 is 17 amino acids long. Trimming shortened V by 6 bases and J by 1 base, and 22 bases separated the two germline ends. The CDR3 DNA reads TGTGCCAGCACCCTGGGGGCCGGGACGACGTTCCAAGAGACCCAGTACTTC. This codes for CASTLGAGTTFQETQYF.

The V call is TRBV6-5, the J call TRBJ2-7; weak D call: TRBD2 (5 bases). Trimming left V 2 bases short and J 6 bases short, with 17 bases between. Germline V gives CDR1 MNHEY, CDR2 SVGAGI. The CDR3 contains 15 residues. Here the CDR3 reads CASSYAWERPAEQYF. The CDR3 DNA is TGTGCCAGCAGTTACGCTTGGGAGCGCCCCGCCGAGCAGTACTTC.

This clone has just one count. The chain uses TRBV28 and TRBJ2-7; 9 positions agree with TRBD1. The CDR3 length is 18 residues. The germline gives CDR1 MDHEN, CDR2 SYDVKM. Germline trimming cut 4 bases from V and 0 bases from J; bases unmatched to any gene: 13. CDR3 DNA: TGTGCCAGCAGTTACCTCCTTACAGGGGGCCCTACCTCCTACGAGCAGTACTTC. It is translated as CASSYLLTGGPTSYEQYF.

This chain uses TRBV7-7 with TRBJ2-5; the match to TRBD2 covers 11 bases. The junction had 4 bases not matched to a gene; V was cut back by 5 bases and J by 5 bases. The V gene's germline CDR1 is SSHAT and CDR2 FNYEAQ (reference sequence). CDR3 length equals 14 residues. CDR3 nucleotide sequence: TGTGCCAGCAGCAATAGCGGGAGGGGGGAGACCCAGTACTTC. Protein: CASSNSGRGETQYF.

CDR3 region: CASSFLTPTGGAFF. CDR3 coding DNA: TGTGCCAGCAGTTTTCTGACACCCACGGGTGGGGCTTTCTTT. The chain uses TRBV28 and TRBJ1-1, with D uncertain. This CDR3 comprises 14 residues. V was clipped by 3 bases and J by 11 bases, with 19 bases between them. Germline CDR1 and CDR2: MDHEN and SYDVKM.

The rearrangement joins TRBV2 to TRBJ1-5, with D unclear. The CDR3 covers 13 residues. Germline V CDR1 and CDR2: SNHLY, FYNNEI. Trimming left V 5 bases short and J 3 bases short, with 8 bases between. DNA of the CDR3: TGTGCCAGCAGTAACGGCCTCAATCAGCCCCAGCATTTT. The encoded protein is CASSNGLNQPQHF.

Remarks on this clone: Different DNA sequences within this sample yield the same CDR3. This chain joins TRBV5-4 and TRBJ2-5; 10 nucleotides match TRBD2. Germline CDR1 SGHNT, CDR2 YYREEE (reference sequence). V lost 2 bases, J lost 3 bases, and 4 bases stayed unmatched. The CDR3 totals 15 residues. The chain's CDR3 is CASSFRTSGKETQYF. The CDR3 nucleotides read TGTGCCAGCAGCTTTCGAACTAGCGGGAAAGAGACCCAGTACTTC. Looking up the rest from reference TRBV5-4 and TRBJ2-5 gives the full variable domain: ETGVTQSPTHLIKTRGQQVTLRCSSQSGHNTVSWYQQALGQGPQFIFQYYREEENGRGNFPPRFSGLQFPNYSSELNVNALELDDSALYLCASSFRTSGKETQYFGPGTRLLVL.

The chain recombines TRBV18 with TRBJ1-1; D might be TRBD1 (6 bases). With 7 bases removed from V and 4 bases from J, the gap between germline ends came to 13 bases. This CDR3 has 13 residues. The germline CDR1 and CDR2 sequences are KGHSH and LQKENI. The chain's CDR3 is CASWAGERTEAFF. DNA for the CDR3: TGTGCCAGCTGGGCAGGGGAACGCACTGAAGCTTTCTTT.

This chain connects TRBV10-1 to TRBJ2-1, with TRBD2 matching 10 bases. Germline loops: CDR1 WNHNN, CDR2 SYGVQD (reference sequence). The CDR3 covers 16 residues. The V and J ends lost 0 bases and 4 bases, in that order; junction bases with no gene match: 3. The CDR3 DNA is TGCGCCAGCAGTGAGTCGAGGACTAGCGGTTACAATGAGCAGTTCTTC. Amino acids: CASSESRTSGYNEQFF.

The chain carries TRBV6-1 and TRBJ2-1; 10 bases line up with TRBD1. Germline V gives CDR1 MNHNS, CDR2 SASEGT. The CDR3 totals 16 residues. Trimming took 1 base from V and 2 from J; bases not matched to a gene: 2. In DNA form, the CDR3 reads TGTGCCAGCAGTGAAGGGGGGACAGGGGCCTACAATGAGCAGTTCTTC. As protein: CASSEGGTGAYNEQFF.

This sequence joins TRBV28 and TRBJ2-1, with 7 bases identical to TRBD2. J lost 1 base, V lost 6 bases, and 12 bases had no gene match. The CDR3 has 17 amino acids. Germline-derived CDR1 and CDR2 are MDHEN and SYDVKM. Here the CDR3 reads CASSPAGEIKSYNEQFF. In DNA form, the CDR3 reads TGTGCCAGCAGCCCGGCGGGAGAAATTAAATCCTACAATGAGCAGTTCTTC.

The CDR3 reads CASGSGAAGANVLTF. The CDR3 DNA sequence: TGTGCCAGCGGGTCGGGGGCTGCGGGGGCCAACGTCCTGACTTTC. The chain uses TRBV6-1 and TRBJ2-6; D is possibly TRBD1 or TRBD2 (6 bases each). This CDR3 is built from 15 residues. CDR1 and CDR2 (germline): MNHNS, SASEGT. V dropped 8 bases and J dropped 4 bases, with 15 bases sitting between them.

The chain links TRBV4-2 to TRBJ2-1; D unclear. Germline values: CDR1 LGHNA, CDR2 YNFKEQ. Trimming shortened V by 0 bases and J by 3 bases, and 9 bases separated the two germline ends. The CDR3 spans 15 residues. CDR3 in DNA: TGTGCCAGCAGCCAAGATTTGTTAGACTACAATGAGCAGTTCTTC. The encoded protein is CASSQDLLDYNEQFF.